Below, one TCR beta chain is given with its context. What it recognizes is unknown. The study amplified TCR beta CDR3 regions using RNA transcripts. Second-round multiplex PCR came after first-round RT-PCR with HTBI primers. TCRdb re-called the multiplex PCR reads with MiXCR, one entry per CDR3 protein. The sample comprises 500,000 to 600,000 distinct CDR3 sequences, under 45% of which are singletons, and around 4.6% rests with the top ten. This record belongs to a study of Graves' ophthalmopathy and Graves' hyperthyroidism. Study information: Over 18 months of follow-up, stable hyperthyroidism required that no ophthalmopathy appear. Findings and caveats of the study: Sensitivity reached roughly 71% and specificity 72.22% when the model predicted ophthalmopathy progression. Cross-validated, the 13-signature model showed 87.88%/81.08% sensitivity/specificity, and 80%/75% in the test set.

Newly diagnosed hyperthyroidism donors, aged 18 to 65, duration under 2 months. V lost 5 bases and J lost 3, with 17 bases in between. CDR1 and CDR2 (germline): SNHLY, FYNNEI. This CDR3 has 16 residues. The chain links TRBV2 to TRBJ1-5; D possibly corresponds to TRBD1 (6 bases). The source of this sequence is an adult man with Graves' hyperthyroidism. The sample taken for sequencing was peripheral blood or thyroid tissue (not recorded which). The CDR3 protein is CASSRTSGGANQPQHF. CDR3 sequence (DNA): TGTGCCAGCAGTCGGACTAGCGGGGGGGCCAATCAGCCCCAGCATTTT.